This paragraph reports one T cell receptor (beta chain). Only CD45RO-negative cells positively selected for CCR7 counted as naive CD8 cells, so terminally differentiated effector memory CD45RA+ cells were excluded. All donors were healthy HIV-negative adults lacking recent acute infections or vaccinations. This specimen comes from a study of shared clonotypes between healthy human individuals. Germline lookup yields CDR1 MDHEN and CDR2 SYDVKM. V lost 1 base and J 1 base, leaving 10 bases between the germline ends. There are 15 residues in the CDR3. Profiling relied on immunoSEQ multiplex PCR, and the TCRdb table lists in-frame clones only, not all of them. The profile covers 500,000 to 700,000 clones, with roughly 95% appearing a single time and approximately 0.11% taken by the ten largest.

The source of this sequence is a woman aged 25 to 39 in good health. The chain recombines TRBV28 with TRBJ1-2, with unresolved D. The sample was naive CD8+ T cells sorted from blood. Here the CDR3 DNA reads TGTGCCAGCAGTTTATACCGAACCCTTAACTATGGCTACACCTTC. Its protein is CASSLYRTLNYGYTF.